The rows below give T cell receptor beta chains drawn from one sample of a study of blood T cells in healthy people across ages. TCRdb reprocessed the 5' RACE reads with MiXCR, giving one entry per CDR3 protein. There are roughly 1.4 million distinct CDR3 sequences in the sample; approximately 59% occur only once, and under 8.5% lies in the top ten. The source material was blood. These receptors were obtained from a man younger than 35 in good health. Each CDR3 is given with its conserved first and last residue. Each record gives: V gene, J gene, D gene, clone size, CDR3 DNA, CDR3 protein. A D gene is named only where the DNA matches it firmly. Clone size is stated in some rows and not others, as once, few, many or a class when expanded.

V: TRBV7-2; J: TRBJ2-5; D: NA; size: once; DNA: TGTGCCAGCAGCTTATTTGCACAGGGTCTTCGGGAGCAGTACTTC; CDR3: CASSLFAQGLREQYF
V: TRBV4-2; J: TRBJ2-2; D: TRBD2; size: NA; DNA: TGTGCCAGCAGCCAAGCTAGCGGGGGAACCGGCACCGGGGAGCTGTTTTTT; CDR3: CASSQASGGTGTGELFF
V: TRBV9; J: TRBJ2-7; D: TRBD2; size: once; DNA: TGTGCCAGCAGCGTAGGAGAGGGACTAGCGGGCTACGAGCAGTACTTC; CDR3: CASSVGEGLAGYEQYF
V: TRBV4-3; J: TRBJ2-5; D: NA; size: few; DNA: TGCGCCAGCAGCCCATCATCCCGGGGCCTTGGGGAGACCCAGTACTTC; CDR3: CASSPSSRGLGETQYF
V: TRBV5-1; J: TRBJ2-3; D: NA; size: NA; DNA: TGCGCCAGCAGCTTGGGGTATCCCGGGAACACAGATACGCAGTATTTT; CDR3: CASSLGYPGNTDTQYF
V: TRBV7-8; J: TRBJ2-4; D: NA; size: NA; DNA: TGTGCCAGCAGCTTAGGTCTCGCCGGGACCCCTTCGAGGGAGCAGTACTTC; CDR3: CASSLGLAGTPSREQYF
V: TRBV12-3/TRBV12-4; J: TRBJ2-7; D: TRBD2; size: NA; DNA: TGTGCCAGCACCGAGGGACTAGCGGGAGCTTGGAATGAGCAGTACTTC; CDR3: CASTEGLAGAWNEQYF
V: TRBV20-1; J: TRBJ2-1; D: TRBD2; size: once; DNA: TGCAGTGCCCCGGGACTAGCGGACTACGAGCAGTTCTTC; CDR3: CSAPGLADYEQFF
V: TRBV5-4; J: TRBJ2-6; D: TRBD1; size: NA; DNA: TGTGCCAGCAGCCAACGAACAGGGGGCGAATGGGGGGCCAACGTCCTGACTTTC; CDR3: CASSQRTGGEWGANVLTF
V: TRBV12-3/TRBV12-4; J: TRBJ1-6; D: TRBD1; size: few; DNA: TGTGCCAGCAGTTTAGCACAGGGGCAGGGTCCGACCCTCCACTTT; CDR3: CASSLAQGQGPTLHF
V: TRBV29-1; J: TRBJ2-7; D: NA; size: NA; DNA: TGCAGCTTTCTCCCTGACCTGACGGGGTGCGAGCAGTACTTC; CDR3: CSFLPDLTGCEQYF
V: TRBV6-6; J: TRBJ1-6; D: NA; size: NA; DNA: TGTGCCAGCAAGGAGCAAGGTTCACCCCTCCACTTT; CDR3: CASKEQGSPLHF
V: TRBV7-2; J: TRBJ2-5; D: NA; size: NA; DNA: TGTGCCAGCAGCTTCCAATGGGGTCTACAAGAGACCCAGTACTTC; CDR3: CASSFQWGLQETQYF
V: TRBV12-3/TRBV12-4; J: TRBJ2-2; D: NA; size: NA; DNA: TGTGCCAGCAGTTTAGCGGTAGAGGGATCGGGAACCGGGGAGCTGTTTTTT; CDR3: CASSLAVEGSGTGELFF
V: TRBV4-2; J: TRBJ1-2; D: NA; size: few; DNA: TGTGCCAGCAGCCAAGGTACAGGGACCGGAGACTATGGCTACACCTTC; CDR3: CASSQGTGTGDYGYTF
V: TRBV20-1; J: TRBJ2-1; D: NA; size: few; DNA: TGCAGTGCTAGCCACGACTCATACAATGAGCAGTTCTTC; CDR3: CSASHDSYNEQFF
V: TRBV20-1; J: TRBJ2-1; D: TRBD2; size: NA; DNA: TGCAGTGCTAGAGTTGTAGCGGGAGCAGGTATTGAGCAGTTCTTC; CDR3: CSARVVAGAGIEQFF
V: TRBV20-1; J: TRBJ2-3; D: NA; size: NA; DNA: TGCAGTGCTAGAGATACGTGGGATAGTTGGCCAGATACGCAGTATTTT; CDR3: CSARDTWDSWPDTQYF
V: TRBV20-1; J: TRBJ2-7; D: NA; size: NA; DNA: TGCAGTGCCCAATCCCGCGCCGAGCAGTACTTC; CDR3: CSAQSRAEQYF
V: TRBV20-1; J: TRBJ2-7; D: TRBD1; size: once; DNA: TGCAGTGCTGGGCTTAGGGACAGCCATTTCTACGAGCAGTACTTC; CDR3: CSAGLRDSHFYEQYF
V: TRBV28; J: TRBJ2-1; D: NA; size: NA; DNA: TGTGCCAGCAGTTTATATAGTCTGTACAATGAGCAGTTCTTC; CDR3: CASSLYSLYNEQFF
V: TRBV28; J: TRBJ1-5; D: NA; size: NA; DNA: TGTGCCAGCAGTTTGATACAGGCGGATCAGCCCCAGCATTTT; CDR3: CASSLIQADQPQHF
V: TRBV20-1; J: TRBJ2-1; D: NA; size: NA; DNA: TGCAGTGCGGCAGGACTTGTTTACAATGAGCAGTTCTTC; CDR3: CSAAGLVYNEQFF
V: TRBV25-1; J: TRBJ2-1; D: NA; size: NA; DNA: TGTGCCAGCAAAGACCGAAGGGACTCGCAAGAGCAGTTCTTC; CDR3: CASKDRRDSQEQFF
V: TRBV28; J: TRBJ2-7; D: NA; size: NA; DNA: TGTGCCAGCACGGGGGCTTGGGAGCAGTACTTC; CDR3: CASTGAWEQYF
V: TRBV27; J: TRBJ1-2; D: NA; size: NA; DNA: TGTGCCAGCAAGGCGGACCTACCCCCTTATGGCTACACCTTC; CDR3: CASKADLPPYGYTF
V: TRBV28; J: TRBJ2-7; D: NA; size: NA; DNA: TGTGCCAGTCACAAACTCCAGGAGAGCTCCTACGAGCAGTACTTC; CDR3: CASHKLQESSYEQYF
V: TRBV7-9; J: TRBJ2-1; D: NA; size: few; DNA: TGTGCCAGCAGCCGGGACCGCGAAACATCCTACAATGAGCAGTTCTTC; CDR3: CASSRDRETSYNEQFF
V: TRBV10-3; J: TRBJ1-5; D: NA; size: once; DNA: TGTGCCATCAGTGATTATAGGGCAAGCCCCCAGCATTTT; CDR3: CAISDYRASPQHF
V: TRBV27; J: TRBJ2-7; D: NA; size: few; DNA: TGTGCCAGTCTCGACAAGCCACCCTACGAGCAGTACTTC; CDR3: CASLDKPPYEQYF
V: TRBV10-3; J: TRBJ1-2; D: TRBD1; size: NA; DNA: TGTGCCATCAGTGCCGGACAGGGAAATGGCTACACCTTC; CDR3: CAISAGQGNGYTF
V: TRBV19; J: TRBJ1-5; D: NA; size: NA; DNA: TGTGCCAGTGCCCCCACCGGGGGGAAAGGAAGCAATCAGCCCCAGCATTTT; CDR3: CASAPTGGKGSNQPQHF
V: TRBV12-3/TRBV12-4; J: TRBJ1-1; D: NA; size: NA; DNA: TGTGCCAGCACCTTCGGGGGGGACACTGAAGCTTTCTTT; CDR3: CASTFGGDTEAFF
V: TRBV6-6; J: TRBJ2-5; D: NA; size: NA; DNA: TGTGCCAGCAGTTACCGTCTCAAACTGCACAATGAGCAGTACTTC; CDR3: CASSYRLKLHNEQYF
V: TRBV29-1; J: TRBJ2-7; D: NA; size: NA; DNA: TGCAGCGTTGAAGGCGGAGCCTACGAGCAGTACTTC; CDR3: CSVEGGAYEQYF
V: TRBV3-1; J: TRBJ2-1; D: NA; size: NA; DNA: TGTGCCAGCAGCCAAGATGAGATTTTCCCTGAGCAGTTCTTC; CDR3: CASSQDEIFPEQFF
V: TRBV12-3/TRBV12-4; J: TRBJ2-7; D: TRBD1; size: few; DNA: TGTGCCAGCAGCCCAGGACAGGACTTCTACGAGCAGTACTTC; CDR3: CASSPGQDFYEQYF
V: TRBV20-1; J: TRBJ2-7; D: TRBD1; size: few; DNA: TGCAGTGCTAGAGATATACAGGGGCCCTACGAGCAGTACTTC; CDR3: CSARDIQGPYEQYF
V: TRBV5-6; J: TRBJ1-6; D: NA; size: NA; DNA: TGTGCCAGCAGCGACAGACTTAATTCACCCCTCCACTTT; CDR3: CASSDRLNSPLHF
V: TRBV4-2; J: TRBJ2-3; D: NA; size: few; DNA: TGTGCCAGCAGCCAGTTTAGCGCTACAGATACGCAGTATTTT; CDR3: CASSQFSATDTQYF
V: TRBV27; J: TRBJ2-7; D: NA; size: NA; DNA: TGTGCCAGCAGTTTGGTAGGGGGTCGACACTACGAGCAGTACTTC; CDR3: CASSLVGGRHYEQYF
V: TRBV6-5; J: TRBJ2-5; D: NA; size: few; DNA: TGTGCCAGCAGTTTAGGGGCACCCCAAGAGACCCAGTACTTC; CDR3: CASSLGAPQETQYF